The text below deals with one T cell receptor beta chain. Its target is not known. This specimen comes from a study of radiotherapy plus CTLA-4 blockade in lung cancer. Study findings and constraints: With interferon-beta, early dynamics of blood T cell clones were reported to best predict response.

Focal radiation with ipilimumab CTLA-4 blockade was given to patients with chemo-refractory metastatic non-small-cell lung cancer. Sequenced by immunoSEQ multiplex PCR; TCRdb stores in-frame clones only, minus some. The sample carries over 35,000 clones, over 60% recorded once. This CDR3 comprises 16 residues. Germline CDR1 reads SEHNR; CDR2 reads FQNEAQ (reference sequence). With V trimmed by 0 bases and J by 7 bases, 5 bases remained unmatched. This receptor was obtained from a human donor with non-small cell lung cancer whose response to radiotherapy plus ipilimumab could not be evaluated. V gene TRBV7-9 combines with J gene TRBJ2-2; 10 nucleotides line up with TRBD1. Sample: peripheral blood, taken from a patient treated with radiotherapy plus ipilimumab. CDR3 coding DNA: TGTGCCAGCAGCTTAGCCGGGACAGGGGCGAGCGGGGAGCTGTTTTTT. Its protein product is CASSLAGTGASGELFF.